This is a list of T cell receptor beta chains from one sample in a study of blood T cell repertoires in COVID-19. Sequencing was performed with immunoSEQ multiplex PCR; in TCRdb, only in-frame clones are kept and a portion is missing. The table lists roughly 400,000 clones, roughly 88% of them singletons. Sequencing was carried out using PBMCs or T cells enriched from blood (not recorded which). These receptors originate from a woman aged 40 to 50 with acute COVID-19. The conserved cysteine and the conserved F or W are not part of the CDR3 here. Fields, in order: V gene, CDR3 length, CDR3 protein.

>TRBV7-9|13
ASSGKQGRGTEAF
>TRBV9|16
ASSVVRGLAGVTGELF
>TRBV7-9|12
ASSRHTGNSPLH
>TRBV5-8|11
ASSLGTNYGYT
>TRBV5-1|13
ASRIVDRESTEAF
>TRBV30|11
ARSQGADYGYT
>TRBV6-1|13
ASSEVGGQGYGYT
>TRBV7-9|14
ASSFADLWREETQY
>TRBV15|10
ATSRDHAEAF
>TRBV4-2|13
ASSRQTGQTYEQY
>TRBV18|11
ASSPITGVEQY
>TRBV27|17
ASSLSRSGKLAGGNEQF
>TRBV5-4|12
ASSLTGGGETQY
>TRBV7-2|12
ASSLRGTDTEAF
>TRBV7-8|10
ASSLGPDTQY
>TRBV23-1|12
ASTHQLAGDEQF
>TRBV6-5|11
ASSSGGPDTQY
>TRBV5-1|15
ASSLRGLGPGTDTQY
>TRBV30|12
AWTRLAGVNEQF
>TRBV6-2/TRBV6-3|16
ASSVPGLAGGNTGELF